This T cell receptor beta chain is drawn from a study of Ad26.COV2.S vaccination and SARS-CoV-2 variants. With respect to this clone: The antigen is unknown.

Indicated treatment: about 20 received Ad26.COV2.S at low or high dose, single or two shots; about 5 received placebo; per-sample allocation not given. Sample collection was performed on day 63 after the first vaccine or placebo injection. It was Wuhan-strain SARS-CoV-2 spike that the Ad26 vaccine vector expressed. Study results and limitations: Non-spike TCR breadth was similar in vaccine and placebo recipients. Higher spike-specific TCR breadth was found in vaccine recipients than in placebo recipients.

Trimming took 8 bases from V and 1 from J; bases not matched to a gene: 7. The CDR3 consists of 15 residues. Germline assignment: CDR1 MDHEN and CDR2 SYDVKM. Some clones are missing from TCRdb's copy, which holds only in-frame ones; the method was immunoSEQ multiplex PCR. In the table there are 510,000 or so clones, roughly nine tenths of which are singletons. This chain connects TRBV28 to TRBJ2-2; 7 positions match TRBD1. This receptor was obtained from a person aged 18 to 65 who received the Ad26.COV2.S COVID-19 vaccine or a placebo. Sequences were derived from peripheral blood, sampled in a trial of Ad26.COV2.S vaccine versus placebo. CDR3 sequence reads: CASLGGQMNTGELFF. CDR3 in DNA: TGTGCCAGCTTAGGGGGACAGATGAACACCGGGGAGCTGTTTTTT.